Detailed here is one T cell receptor (beta chain). Its cognate antigen is unknown. The data are from a study of T cells expressing NK-cell markers. Study context: The TCR beta repertoires were obtained from sorted CD3+CD56+NKG2C+, CD3+CD56+NKG2C- and CD3+CD56-NKG2C+ T cells. Notes on the study in general: For a handful of donors, these clonotypes were likewise the leading ones in the CD3+CD56-NKG2C+ fraction.

Germline CDR1 is SGHNT and CDR2 is YYREEE (reference sequence). The length of the CDR3 is 13 residues. Making the TCR beta cDNA relied on 5'RACE template switching with UMIs. Reanalyzing the 5' RACE reads, TCRdb keeps one entry per CDR3 protein, without DNA. The ten top clones account for about 10%, within a sample of 300,000 to 500,000 distinct CDR3 sequences. This sequence joins TRBV5-4 and TRBJ1-2. The specimen sequenced was blood T cells: a sorted CD56 or NKG2C T cell subset, CD4+ or CD8+ T cells, or bulk PBMC T cells (not recorded which). This receptor was taken from a woman in her forties or fifties in good health. The CDR3 region is CASNNGTTYGYTF.